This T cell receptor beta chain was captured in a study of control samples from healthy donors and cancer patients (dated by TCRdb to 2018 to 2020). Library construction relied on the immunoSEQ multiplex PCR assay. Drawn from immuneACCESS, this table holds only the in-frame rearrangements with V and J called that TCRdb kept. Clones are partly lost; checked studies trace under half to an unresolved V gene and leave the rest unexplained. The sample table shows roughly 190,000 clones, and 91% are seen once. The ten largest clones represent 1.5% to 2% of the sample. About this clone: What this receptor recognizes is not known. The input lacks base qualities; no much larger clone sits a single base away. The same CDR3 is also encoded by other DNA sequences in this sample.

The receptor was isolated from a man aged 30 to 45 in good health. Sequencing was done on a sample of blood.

The CDR3 reads as follows: CASSVGTSSYNEQFF. The DNA sequence reads TGTGCCAGCAGCGTGGGGACGAGCTCCTACAATGAGCAGTTCTTC. The chain was built from TRBV9 and TRBJ2-1; the D gene is perhaps TRBD1 or TRBD2, as each covers 5 bases. V is pared back by 2 bases and J by 0 bases, with 9 bases lying between the germline termini. Looking up the germline V gene yields CDR1 SGDLS and CDR2 YYNGEE. Reading from cysteine to phenylalanine, the CDR3 counts 15 amino acids. CDR3 DNA only is kept here, 45 bases in frame from base 1.